The 32 T cell receptor beta chains presented below share a single source sample, sequenced in a study of OX40 agonist ivuxolimab in advanced cancers. Libraries were prepared by immunoSEQ multiplex PCR; TCRdb keeps only in-frame clonotypes and omits some of them. The sample includes roughly 75,000 clones, 80% to 90% of them seen just once. Source: CD4+ or CD8+ T cells sorted from blood, taken in a trial of the OX40 agonist ivuxolimab. All receptors come from an adult with an advanced solid tumor such as melanoma, head and neck, liver or kidney cancer.

The chain links TRBV4-1 to TRBJ1-1, with D possibly being TRBD1 (5 bases). Germline-derived CDR1 and CDR2 are MGHRA and YSYEKL. V was trimmed by 1 base and J by 10 bases, leaving 13 bases between them. The CDR3 is 13 residues long. The CDR3 DNA follows: TGCGCCAGCAGCCAAGCCCTGACAGTTGTAGCTTTCTTT. This sequence encodes CASSQALTVVAFF.

The table lists this clone with a count of one. V gene TRBV19 combines with J gene TRBJ2-1; D ambiguous. The germline CDR1 and CDR2 sequences are LNHDA and SQIVND (reference sequence). This CDR3 region has 12 residues. Trimming removed 2 bases at V and 10 bases at J, with 9 bases between. The CDR3 region has the DNA TGTGCCAGTAGTATAACAGCCGGGGAGCAGTTCTTC. Translated: CASSITAGEQFF.

This clone was observed a handful of times. The CDR3 coding sequence is TGTGCCAGCAGCTCATCAACAGGCTCTGGGGCCAACGTCCTGACTTTC. Protein: CASSSSTGSGANVLTF. The chain couples TRBV6-4 to TRBJ2-6; D perhaps matches TRBD1 (5 bases). Germline V lookup: CDR1 MRHNA, CDR2 SNTAGT. V shed 6 bases and J shed 0 bases, with 12 bases lying between them. There are 16 residues in the CDR3.

This clone occurred once. This chain links TRBV6-4 with TRBJ1-1, with unresolved D. V was clipped by 3 bases and J by 1 base, with 6 bases between them. Germline V gene data show CDR1 as MRHNA and CDR2 as SNTAGT. The CDR3 sequence is 13 residues long. In DNA, the CDR3 is TGTGCCAGCAGTGAGTGGGGGAACACTGAAGCTTTCTTT. Protein sequence: CASSEWGNTEAFF.

The chain uses TRBV7-3 and TRBJ2-2; maybe TRBD1 (6 bases). The CDR3 is made up of 15 amino acids. Germline loops: CDR1 SGHTA, CDR2 FQGTGA. V was clipped by 2 bases and J by 4 bases, with 11 bases between them. The CDR3, as DNA: TGTGCCAGCAGCTTAGCAGGGGCCACCACCGGGGAGCTGTTTTTT. This gives the protein CASSLAGATTGELFF. Full variable domain (remainder filled in from reference TRBV7-3 and TRBJ2-2): GAGVSQTPSNKVTEKGKYVELRCDPISGHTALYWYRQSLGQGPEFLIYFQGTGAADDSGLPNDRFFAVRPEGSVSTLKIQRTERGDSAVYLCASSLAGATTGELFFGEGSRLTVL.

This chain links TRBV29-1 with TRBJ2-7; 8 bases map to TRBD1. V was pared by 2 bases and J by 3 bases, with 3 bases of the junction left unmatched. Germline V gene data show CDR1 as SQVTM and CDR2 as ANQGSEA. The CDR3 sequence is 13 residues long. In DNA form, the CDR3 reads TGCAGCGTTGAACAGGGGGCGCGCTACGAGCAGTACTTC. Translating it yields CSVEQGARYEQYF.

The rearrangement joins TRBV7-3 to TRBJ1-3; possible D gene TRBD1, 6 bases. Per the germline V gene, CDR1 is SGHTA and CDR2 is FQGTGA. The CDR3 spans 14 residues. V was shortened by 5 bases and J by 1 base, with 9 bases between the two germline ends. In nucleotides, the CDR3 is TGTGCCAGCAGCCTAGGGACATCTGGAAACACCATATATTTT. It yields the protein CASSLGTSGNTIYF.

The chain has TRBV30 and TRBJ1-1; the D is unclear. The CDR3 spans 14 residues. Between the trimmed V and J ends, which lost 4 bases and 5 bases, there was a span of 17 bases. Germline CDR1 GTSNPN, CDR2 SVGIG (reference sequence). The CDR3 DNA reads TGTGCCTGGAATTCAGGAGGGTTTAAGACTGAAGCTTTCTTT. Protein: CAWNSGGFKTEAFF.

V usage is TRBV4-2 and J usage is TRBJ2-7; D is perhaps TRBD1 (6 bases). With 2 bases removed from V and 1 base from J, the gap between germline ends came to 9 bases. The V gene's germline CDR1 is LGHNA and CDR2 YNFKEQ. CDR3 length: 14 amino acids. The CDR3 bases are TGTGCCAGCAGCCAACCGGACAGTTCCTACGAGCAGTACTTC. This codes for CASSQPDSSYEQYF.

V usage is TRBV13 and J usage is TRBJ1-2; the D is unclear. This CDR3 has 15 amino acids. Trimming cost V 5 bases and J 0 bases, with 13 bases left between them. Germline-derived CDR1 and CDR2 are PRHDT and FYEKMQ (reference sequence). CDR3 DNA: TGTGCCAGCAGCGTCGTCGAGGACCCTAACTATGGCTACACCTTC. It translates to CASSVVEDPNYGYTF.

J is TRBJ2-7 and V is TRBV19; TRBD2 aligns across 8 bases. CDR3 length: 15 residues. Germline V CDR1 and CDR2: LNHDA, SQIVND (reference sequence). V lost 6 bases, J lost 0 bases, and 7 bases stayed unmatched. The CDR3: CASSPSGGYSYEQYF. CDR3 bases: TGTGCCAGTAGCCCAAGCGGGGGATACTCCTACGAGCAGTACTTC.

The chain is built from TRBV30 and TRBJ1-1; D is unclear. The CDR3 consists of 13 residues. Trimming took 4 bases from V and 1 from J, leaving 10 bases between them. Germline V gene sequence: CDR1 GTSNPN, CDR2 SVGIG (reference sequence). CDR3 sequence reads: CAWNFGGNTEAFF. CDR3 nucleotide sequence: TGTGCCTGGAACTTCGGCGGGAACACTGAAGCTTTCTTT.

The chain joins TRBV10-3 to TRBJ2-1; maybe TRBD1 (5 bases). V dropped 1 base and J dropped 3 bases, with 10 bases sitting between them. This CDR3 is 15 amino acids long. The V gene's germline CDR1 is ENHRY and CDR2 SYGVKD. The CDR3: CAISEFVGDYNEQFF. The CDR3 DNA is TGTGCCATCAGTGAGTTTGTAGGGGACTACAATGAGCAGTTCTTC.

The J gene is TRBJ1-1, the V gene TRBV7-9; D uncertain. Germline V gives CDR1 SEHNR, CDR2 FQNEAQ (reference sequence). The CDR3 contains 12 residues. V lost 8 bases to trimming and J lost 0 bases, with 7 bases between them. The CDR3: CASSNLNTEAFF. The CDR3 nucleotides are TGTGCCAGCTCCAATCTGAACACTGAAGCTTTCTTT.

The chain is built from TRBV6-5 and TRBJ2-2; TRBD1 is a possible D gene (6 bases). Germline V gene data show CDR1 as MNHEY and CDR2 as SVGAGI. V was pared by 6 bases and J by 6 bases, with 14 bases between. There are 14 residues in the CDR3. CDR3 nucleotides: TGTGCCAGCAGACCACTACAGGGATCCGGGGAGCTGTTTTTT. This gives the protein CASRPLQGSGELFF.

This chain uses TRBV9 with TRBJ2-7; TRBD1 aligns across 10 bases. Germline CDR1 and CDR2: SGDLS and YYNGEE. CDR3 length equals 15 residues. V trimming: 2 bases; J trimming: 4 bases; junction bases outside the gene matches: 6. DNA of the CDR3: TGTGCCAGCAGCGTCGAGGGGACAGGGGTTTACGAGCAGTACTTC. Translated: CASSVEGTGVYEQYF.

The CDR3 loop is CASGGRNQETQYF. For the CDR3, the DNA is TGTGCCAGCGGCGGGAGGAACCAAGAGACCCAGTACTTC. This sequence joins TRBV9 and TRBJ2-5; 8 bases align to TRBD2. The V segment lost 7 bases and the J segment 0 bases; nucleotides outside the gene matches: 2. The CDR3 is 13 residues long. Germline CDR1 and CDR2: SGDLS and YYNGEE. The complete variable domain, with remaining parts taken from reference TRBV9 and TRBJ2-5, reads DSGVTQTPKHLITATGQRVTLRCSPRSGDLSVYWYQQSLDQGLQFLIQYYNGEERAKGNILERFSAQQFPDLHSELNLSSLELGDSALYFCASGGRNQETQYFGPGTRLLVL.

This clone has just one count. The chain joins TRBV27 to TRBJ1-2; D is perhaps TRBD1 (5 bases). The germline CDR1 and CDR2 sequences are MNHEY and SMNVEV (reference sequence). CDR3 length: 14 residues. V shed 0 bases and J shed 4 bases, with 9 bases lying between them. CDR3 sequence reads: CASSLSGLPYGYTF. CDR3 sequence (DNA): TGTGCCAGCAGTTTATCGGGACTACCCTATGGCTACACCTTC.

The chain has TRBV4-3 and TRBJ2-5; the D gene could be TRBD1 or TRBD2 (5 bases each). The V and J ends lost 0 bases and 5 bases respectively, with 13 bases between them. The CDR3 consists of 15 residues. In germline, CDR1 is LGHNA, CDR2 YSLEER. The CDR3 DNA sequence: TGCGCCAGCAGCCAAGAAGAGGGGATATGGGAGACCCAGTACTTC. Encoded protein: CASSQEEGIWETQYF.

V and J are TRBV11-2 and TRBJ1-5; 9 bases are shared with TRBD1. CDR1 is SGHAT and CDR2 is FQNNGV in the germline V gene. CDR3 size: 16 residues. V lost 5 bases, J lost 1 base, and 6 bases stayed unmatched. For the CDR3, the DNA is TGTGCCAGCAGCCCGGGGGACAGGGAGAGCAATCAGCCCCAGCATTTT. The encoded protein is CASSPGDRESNQPQHF.

This clone was seen more than once but under ten times. The V and J genes are TRBV5-4 and TRBJ1-1; no clear D. V lost 0 bases to trimming and J lost 1 base, with 4 bases between them. The CDR3 runs 13 residues. The germline V gene encodes CDR1 SGHNT and CDR2 YYREEE (reference sequence). This CDR3 reads CASSLGTNTEAFF. The CDR3 DNA reads as TGTGCCAGCAGCTTGGGGACGAACACTGAAGCTTTCTTT.

This chain connects TRBV11-2 to TRBJ2-3; 14 bases are shared with TRBD2. Trimming removed 5 bases from V and 5 bases from J; junction bases left unmatched: 6. The CDR3 is 16 amino acids. Germline CDR1 SGHAT, CDR2 FQNNGV. The CDR3 protein is CASSPGLAGVVDTQYF. CDR3 bases: TGTGCCAGCAGCCCGGGACTAGCGGGAGTTGTAGATACGCAGTATTTT.

The rearrangement links TRBV9 to TRBJ2-1, with TRBD1 matching over 7 bases. With V trimmed by 0 bases and J by 4 bases, 4 bases remained unmatched. The CDR3 covers 15 residues. In germline, CDR1 is SGDLS, CDR2 YYNGEE. The CDR3: CASSVAGTDYNEQFF. As DNA, the CDR3 is TGTGCCAGCAGCGTAGCCGGGACAGATTACAATGAGCAGTTCTTC.

The genes are TRBV7-2 and TRBJ2-2; no clear D gene. Germline V gene data show CDR1 as SGHTA and CDR2 as FQGNSA. The ends were cut back, 1 base at V and 4 bases at J, with 7 bases in the middle. The CDR3 runs 14 residues. CDR3 bases: TGTGCCAGCAGCTTAGGTCAGCTCACCGGGGAGCTGTTTTTT. It yields the protein CASSLGQLTGELFF.

The chain couples TRBV9 to TRBJ2-7, with D perhaps assigned TRBD1 or TRBD2 (7 bases each). Germline V gives CDR1 SGDLS, CDR2 YYNGEE. Deletions cut 0 bases from V and 6 bases from J, with 19 bases between. This CDR3 region has 16 residues. CDR3 sequence reads: CASSVVGGGLDSEQYF. The CDR3 nucleotides read TGTGCCAGCAGCGTAGTGGGAGGGGGCCTTGACTCCGAGCAGTACTTC.

CDR3 sequence reads: CASSFPGKRPLTPLDTQYF. The CDR3 nucleotides read TGTGCCAGCAGTTTCCCCGGTAAACGGCCCCTCACTCCCCTAGATACGCAGTATTTT. This chain connects TRBV28 to TRBJ2-3; D unresolved. Germline CDR1 MDHEN, CDR2 SYDVKM. Trimming left V 3 bases short and J 5 bases short, with 27 bases between. The CDR3 covers 19 residues.

This clone is labeled as medium-sized (0.01 to 0.1%). The J gene is TRBJ1-1, the V gene TRBV7-9; D call uncertain. Trimming left V 0 bases short and J 1 base short, with 6 bases between. CDR1 SEHNR and CDR2 FQNEAQ come from the germline V gene (reference sequence). This CDR3 region has 14 residues. The CDR3 DNA is TGTGCCAGCAGCTTAGCGGACTGGAACACTGAAGCTTTCTTT. Its protein is CASSLADWNTEAFF.

The V gene is TRBV7-9, the J gene TRBJ1-2, with TRBD1 as a possible D gene (6 bases). Trimming stripped 2 bases from V and 8 bases from J, with 12 bases between. CDR3 length: 13 amino acids. Germline-derived CDR1 and CDR2 are SEHNR and FQNEAQ (reference sequence). The CDR3, as DNA: TGTGCCAGCAGCTTACGGACAGACCTGGGCTACACCTTC. It encodes CASSLRTDLGYTF.

J is TRBJ2-3 and V is TRBV11-2; D not certain. Trimming left V 2 bases short and J 5 bases short, with 17 bases between. The CDR3 is made up of 16 amino acids. In germline, CDR1 is SGHAT, CDR2 FQNNGV. CDR3 loop: CASSLSSAASLDTQYF. The CDR3 nucleotides read TGTGCCAGCAGCTTATCGTCAGCCGCCAGTCTAGATACGCAGTATTTT.

This chain uses TRBV5-4 with TRBJ1-5; D remains ambiguous. This CDR3 contains 13 residues. The germline gives CDR1 SGHNT, CDR2 YYREEE (reference sequence). V was cut by 1 base and J by 4 bases, with 6 bases left in between. The CDR3, as DNA: TGTGCCAGCAGCTTGCACCCTAATCAGCCCCAGCATTTT. This sequence encodes CASSLHPNQPQHF.

This rearrangement joins TRBV5-4 to TRBJ2-7; 12 bases line up with TRBD2. Germline V gives CDR1 SGHNT, CDR2 YYREEE (reference sequence). The CDR3 loop spans 15 amino acids. V gave up 4 bases and J gave up 6 bases; unmatched junction bases: 8. This CDR3 reads CASSPPTSGRLEQYF. For the CDR3, the DNA is TGTGCCAGCAGCCCGCCCACTAGCGGGAGGCTCGAGCAGTACTTC.

DNA for the CDR3: TGTGCCAGCTTGGGAGAGACCCCTGAGCAGTACTTC. It codes for CASLGETPEQYF. J is TRBJ2-7 and V is TRBV18, with a possible D match to TRBD2 (5 bases). This CDR3 region has 12 residues. The germline V gene has CDR1 KGHSH and CDR2 LQKENI. The V and J ends lost 7 bases and 7 bases respectively, with 14 bases between them. The whole variable domain, filled in from reference TRBV18 and TRBJ2-7, reads NAGVMQNPRHLVRRRGQEARLRCSPMKGHSHVYWYRQLPEEGLKFMVYLQKENIIDESGMPKERFSAEFPKEGPSILRIQQVVRGDSAAYFCASLGETPEQYFGPGTRLTVT.